These 11 T cell receptor beta chains came from one sample sequenced in a study of shared clonotypes between healthy human individuals. This table comes from immunoSEQ multiplex PCR, and its TCRdb copy is limited to in-frame clones, with some not included. The repertoire holds 850,000 to 1,100,000 clones, with approximately 75% as singletons. Sequenced material: memory CD4+ T cells from PBMCs. As to subset: CD45RA-negative fraction. Every receptor here comes from a man between 18 and 35 years old in good health. Some clones in this sample may be carry-over from other donors' samples.

The chain combines TRBV18 with TRBJ2-4, with D perhaps matching TRBD1 or TRBD2 (5 bases each). The CDR3 extends over 16 amino acids. Germline assignment: CDR1 KGHSH and CDR2 LQKENI. V lost 2 bases and J lost 4, with 15 bases in between. In nucleotides, the CDR3 is TGTGCCAGCTCACCATCACCGGGACGGGGAAAAAACATTCAGTACTTC. Encoded protein: CASSPSPGRGKNIQYF.

The chain has TRBV6-1 and TRBJ2-3; tentatively, D is TRBD1 (5 bases). The CDR3 has 12 residues. Germline V gives CDR1 MNHNS, CDR2 SASEGT. V was trimmed by 6 bases and J by 5 bases, leaving 9 bases between them. The CDR3, as DNA: TGTGCCAGCAGGACAGCCCAAGATACGCAGTATTTT. It specifies CASRTAQDTQYF.

The chain carries TRBV11-2 and TRBJ2-6; D may correspond to TRBD1 or TRBD2 (5 bases each). The CDR3 totals 16 residues. Germline assignment: CDR1 SGHAT and CDR2 FQNNGV. Trimming took 5 bases from V and 4 from J, leaving 15 bases between them. The CDR3: CASSPTPGSGANVLTF. Here the CDR3 DNA reads TGTGCCAGCAGCCCCACTCCAGGGAGCGGGGCCAACGTCCTGACTTTC. The full variable domain, rest sourced from reference TRBV11-2 and TRBJ2-6, is EAGVAQSPRYKIIEKRQSVAFWCNPISGHATLYWYQQILGQGPKLLIQFQNNGVVDDSQLPKDRFSAERLKGVDSTLKIQPAKLEDSAVYLCASSPTPGSGANVLTFGAGSRLTVL.

The chain recombines TRBV4-2 with TRBJ2-1; 9 bases map to TRBD1. Unmatched junction bases numbered 5, after V lost 1 base and J lost 7 bases. The CDR3 is 15 residues long. Per germline, CDR1 LGHNA and CDR2 YNFKEQ. The CDR3 nucleotides are TGTGCCAGCAGCCAAGCGGACAGGGGTAGGAATGAGCAGTTCTTC. Amino acid sequence: CASSQADRGRNEQFF.

The rearrangement uses TRBV30 and TRBJ1-6; D not certain. Germline CDR1 is GTSNPN and CDR2 is SVGIG (reference sequence). Trimming left V 1 base short and J 7 bases short, with 5 bases between. The length of the CDR3 is 12 residues. CDR3 loop: CAWSAGNSPLHF. DNA of the CDR3: TGTGCCTGGAGTGCGGGGAATTCACCCCTCCACTTT.

The chain carries TRBV25-1 and TRBJ2-2; no definite D call. V lost 4 bases, J lost 4 bases, and 10 bases lay in between. From germline, CDR1 is MGHDK and CDR2 SYGVNS. The CDR3 sequence is 14 residues long. The CDR3 sequence: CASSGSGATGELFF. The CDR3 DNA reads as TGTGCCAGCAGTGGATCCGGTGCCACCGGGGAGCTGTTTTTT.

This clone was seen a single time. V is TRBV4-1 and J is TRBJ1-5, with a tentative D call TRBD1 (5 bases). CDR1 is MGHRA, CDR2 YSYEKL, per germline. The CDR3 covers 14 residues. The ends were cut back, 6 bases at V and 4 bases at J, with 13 bases in the middle. The CDR3 spells CASSKRDLNQPQHF. The CDR3 DNA reads as TGCGCCAGCAGTAAACGGGACCTTAATCAGCCCCAGCATTTT.

CDR3 sequence reads: CASGLTGGIGYTF. Here the CDR3 DNA reads TGTGCTAGTGGTTTGACAGGGGGCATTGGCTACACCTTC. The chain couples TRBV12-5 to TRBJ1-2; 9 positions match TRBD1. The V and J ends lost 2 bases and 7 bases, in that order; junction bases with no gene match: 2. The CDR3 has 13 amino acids. CDR1 and CDR2 (germline): LGHNT, FRNRAP.

V and J are TRBV2 and TRBJ1-2, with a tentative D call TRBD1 (6 bases). This CDR3 spans 14 amino acids. Germline-derived CDR1 and CDR2 are SNHLY and FYNNEI. V dropped 6 bases and J dropped 5 bases, with 16 bases sitting between them. The CDR3: CASRPGDKGYGYTF. CDR3 coding DNA: TGTGCCAGCAGACCAGGGGACAAGGGTTATGGCTACACCTTC.

The V and J genes are TRBV7-2 and TRBJ2-1; the match to TRBD1 covers 7 bases. Unmatched junction bases numbered 13, after V lost 5 bases and J lost 6 bases. The V gene's germline CDR1 is SGHTA and CDR2 FQGNSA. The CDR3 loop spans 16 amino acids. The CDR3: CASSPTQGPLSNEQFF. CDR3 coding DNA: TGTGCCAGCAGCCCGACACAGGGGCCCCTAAGCAATGAGCAGTTCTTC.

V usage is TRBV7-2 and J usage is TRBJ2-5, with 11 bases that match TRBD2. V shed 2 bases, J shed 3 bases, and the junction held 5 bases outside the gene matches. CDR1 is SGHTA, CDR2 FQGNSA, per germline. The CDR3 length is 16 residues. CDR3 DNA: TGTGCCAGCAGCTTATTCCTAGCGGGAGGTGAAGAGACCCAGTACTTC. Its protein product is CASSLFLAGGEETQYF.